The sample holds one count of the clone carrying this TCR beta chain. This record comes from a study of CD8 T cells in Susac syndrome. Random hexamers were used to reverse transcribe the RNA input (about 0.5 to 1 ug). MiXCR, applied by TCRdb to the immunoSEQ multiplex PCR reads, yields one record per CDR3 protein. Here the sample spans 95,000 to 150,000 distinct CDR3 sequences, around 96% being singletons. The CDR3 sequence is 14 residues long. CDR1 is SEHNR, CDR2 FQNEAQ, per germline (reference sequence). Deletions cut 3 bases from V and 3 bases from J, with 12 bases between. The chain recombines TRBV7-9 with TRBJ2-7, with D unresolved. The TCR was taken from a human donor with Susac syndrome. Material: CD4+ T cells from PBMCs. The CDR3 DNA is TGTGCCAGCAGCTTTGACTGGTCCAGCTACGAGCAGTACTTC. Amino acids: CASSFDWSSYEQYF.